Listed here are 19 T cell receptor beta chains from one sample, sequenced in a study of T cell responses to AZD1222 COVID-19 vaccine. Only in-frame clones appear in the TCRdb table, and some are missing; sequencing was by immunoSEQ multiplex PCR. The repertoire holds under 140,000 clones, 85% to 90% seen once, with around 16% in the top ten. This sample comprised peripheral blood, obtained 28 days after the second AZD1222 dose. These receptors were taken from an adult who received the AZD1222 COVID-19 vaccine.

The chain carries TRBV3-1 (or the pseudogene TRBV3-2) and TRBJ2-7, with 12 bases matching TRBD2. Losses at the gene ends were 4 bases for V and 2 bases for J; bases not matched to a gene: 3. CDR3 size: 15 residues. The germline V gene encodes CDR1 LGHDT and CDR2 YNNKEL (reference sequence). CDR3 nucleotide sequence: TGTGCCAGCAGCCCTCTAGCGGGAGGGCCCTACGAGCAGTACTTC. Translation gives CASSPLAGGPYEQYF.

The chain couples TRBV7-9 to TRBJ1-4, with 7 nucleotides matching TRBD1. V was pared by 1 base and J by 8 bases, with 1 base of the junction left unmatched. The CDR3 has 13 residues. Germline V gene lookup returns CDR1 SEHNR and CDR2 FQNEAQ (reference sequence). For the CDR3, the DNA is TGTGCCAGCAGCTTAGGACAGGGAGAAAAACTGTTTTTT. Translated: CASSLGQGEKLFF.

The J gene is TRBJ2-1, the V gene TRBV11-1; no firm D call. Trimming removed 1 base at V and 0 bases at J, with 7 bases between. In germline, CDR1 is SGHAT, CDR2 FQDESV (reference sequence). This CDR3 region has 15 residues. CDR3 loop: CASSLDLISYNEQFF. The CDR3 DNA is TGTGCCAGCAGCTTAGACCTTATCTCCTACAATGAGCAGTTCTTC.

This rearrangement joins TRBV19 to TRBJ2-7, with TRBD1 matching 9 bases. The junction had 7 bases not matched to a gene; V was cut back by 4 bases and J by 6 bases. CDR1 is LNHDA, CDR2 SQIVND, per germline (reference sequence). There are 14 residues in the CDR3. In DNA, the CDR3 is TGTGCCAGTAGTACCAACCGGGACAGGGTCGAGCAGTACTTC. The encoded protein is CASSTNRDRVEQYF. The complete variable domain, with remaining parts taken from reference TRBV19 and TRBJ2-7, reads DGGITQSPKYLFRKEGQNVTLSCEQNLNHDAMYWYRQDPGQGLRLIYYSQIVNDFQKGDIAEGYSVSREKKESFPLTVTSAQKNPTAFYLCASSTNRDRVEQYFGPGTRLTVT.

The chain recombines TRBV5-1 with TRBJ1-3; no clear D. Germline V gives CDR1 SGHRS, CDR2 YFSETQ. Trimming left V 0 bases short and J 1 base short, with 5 bases between. The length of the CDR3 is 14 residues. The CDR3 here is CASSLGVSGNTIYF. The CDR3 DNA reads TGCGCCAGCAGCTTGGGAGTTTCTGGAAACACCATATATTTT.

This sequence joins TRBV10-3 and TRBJ2-7; 10 bases line up with TRBD1. Unmatched junction bases numbered 21, after V lost 6 bases and J lost 4 bases. The CDR3 sequence is 19 residues long. In germline, CDR1 is ENHRY, CDR2 SYGVKD. CDR3 sequence: CAIRPSWTGGSSRGYEQYF. The CDR3 DNA sequence: TGTGCCATCAGGCCCTCGTGGACAGGGGGGTCATCTCGGGGTTACGAGCAGTACTTC.

This clone was found once. The V gene is TRBV5-5, the J gene TRBJ1-6; no clear D gene. V lost 4 bases, J lost 7 bases, and 12 bases lay in between. The germline gives CDR1 SGHKS, CDR2 YYEKEE (reference sequence). The CDR3 is made up of 14 amino acids. The CDR3 nucleotides are TGTGCCAGCAGCCCGGAGAAAAACAATTCACCCCTCCACTTT. Its protein product is CASSPEKNNSPLHF.

The chain uses TRBV13 and TRBJ2-7, with D possibly matching TRBD2 (6 bases). Trimming removed 5 bases from V and 0 bases from J, with 11 bases in between. The CDR3 is 14 residues long. Germline values: CDR1 PRHDT, CDR2 FYEKMQ (reference sequence). This CDR3 is CASSLSGSSYEQYF. CDR3 DNA: TGTGCCAGCAGCCTTAGCGGAAGCTCCTACGAGCAGTACTTC.

The sample holds a few counts of this clone. The sample holds other DNA sequences that translate to the same CDR3. CDR3 sequence reads: CASSPGQGREKLFF. CDR3 in DNA: TGTGCCAGCAGTCCTGGACAGGGGCGTGAAAAACTGTTTTTT. The rearrangement links TRBV28 to TRBJ1-4; 9 positions match TRBD1. Losses at the gene ends were 5 bases for V and 7 bases for J; bases not matched to a gene: 5. Germline CDR1 MDHEN, CDR2 SYDVKM. The CDR3 has 14 amino acids.

This clone was seen only a few times. The chain has TRBV28 and TRBJ1-1, with D possibly being TRBD1 (5 bases). The CDR3 extends over 15 amino acids. Germline V gene sequence: CDR1 MDHEN, CDR2 SYDVKM. V was trimmed by 7 bases and J by 5 bases, leaving 20 bases between them. The DNA of the CDR3 is TGTGCCAGCAATCCTTACGGGGCTGGCGGGACTGAAGCTTTCTTT. Translation: CASNPYGAGGTEAFF.

This chain joins TRBV7-9 and TRBJ1-2; D call uncertain. CDR3 length: 13 amino acids. Trimming stripped 4 bases from V and 7 bases from J, with 13 bases between. The germline V gene encodes CDR1 SEHNR and CDR2 FQNEAQ (reference sequence). The CDR3 loop is CASSSGSTGGYTF. The DNA of the CDR3 is TGTGCCAGCAGCTCAGGATCGACGGGTGGCTACACCTTC.

V gene TRBV6-1 combines with J gene TRBJ1-5, with 8 bases matching TRBD1. J gave up 3 bases and V 1 base, and 2 bases lay outside the gene matches. The CDR3 totals 15 residues. CDR1 and CDR2 from the germline V gene are MNHNS and SASEGT. CDR3 in DNA: TGTGCCAGCAGTGAAGGGACAGGGAACAATCAGCCCCAGCATTTT. Protein product: CASSEGTGNNQPQHF.

The V gene is TRBV28, the J gene TRBJ1-5; unclear D gene. The CDR3 has 12 residues. Germline CDR1 reads MDHEN; CDR2 reads SYDVKM. V was trimmed by 6 bases and J by 6 bases, leaving 9 bases between them. For the CDR3, the DNA is TGTGCCAGCAGGCAAATCAGTCAGCCCCAGCATTTT. Protein: CASRQISQPQHF.

V gene TRBV5-1 combines with J gene TRBJ1-5, with D hard to call. The V end was cut by 0 bases, the J end by 0 bases, with 7 bases between. This CDR3 contains 15 residues. CDR1 SGHRS and CDR2 YFSETQ come from the germline V gene. The CDR3 DNA follows: TGCGCCAGCAGCTTGGGACTGAATAGCAATCAGCCCCAGCATTTT. This translates into CASSLGLNSNQPQHF.

This clone was counted between two and nine times. The chain is built from TRBV9 and TRBJ1-2; D is possibly TRBD1 (5 bases). V was trimmed by 0 bases and J by 6 bases, leaving 12 bases between them. The CDR3 totals 14 residues. Germline V lookup: CDR1 SGDLS, CDR2 YYNGEE. CDR3 region: CASSVGGAGHGYTF. The DNA for the CDR3 is TGTGCCAGCAGCGTAGGGGGCGCAGGGCATGGCTACACCTTC.

The J gene is TRBJ1-4, the V gene TRBV19, with 7 bases fitting TRBD1. The CDR3 spans 16 residues. V was clipped by 4 bases and J by 5 bases; unmatched bases: 10. Germline V lookup: CDR1 LNHDA, CDR2 SQIVND (reference sequence). In DNA form, the CDR3 reads TGTGCCAGTAGTAGAGGTCGGAGACAGGGAAATGAAAAACTGTTTTTT. The encoded protein is CASSRGRRQGNEKLFF.

This clone has only one observation. This chain links TRBV5-1 with TRBJ2-7; D could derive from TRBD1 or TRBD2 (6 bases each). V lost 4 bases to trimming and J lost 5 bases, with 16 bases between them. This CDR3 has 14 amino acids. Germline loops: CDR1 SGHRS, CDR2 YFSETQ. CDR3 bases: TGCGCCAGCAGCGAACAGGGCCCGGGGGACGAGCAGTACTTC. Protein sequence: CASSEQGPGDEQYF.

The rearrangement uses TRBV24-1 and TRBJ2-2; 9 nucleotides line up with TRBD1. The V and J ends lost 1 base and 4 bases, in that order; junction bases with no gene match: 6. The CDR3 sequence is 17 residues long. Per germline, CDR1 KGHDR and CDR2 SFDVKD. CDR3 coding DNA: TGTGCCACCAGTGATTTCAAGGGGACAGGGACCACCGGGGAGCTGTTTTTT. Its protein is CATSDFKGTGTTGELFF.

J is TRBJ2-1 and V is TRBV5-1, with 8 bases fitting TRBD2. The CDR3 is 15 amino acids. With 4 bases clipped from V and 10 bases from J, the junction kept 13 bases outside the gene matches. CDR1 is SGHRS, CDR2 YFSETQ, per germline. The CDR3 sequence is CASSTGLAPSKEQFF. The CDR3 region has the DNA TGCGCCAGCAGCACCGGACTAGCTCCTTCCAAAGAGCAGTTCTTC.